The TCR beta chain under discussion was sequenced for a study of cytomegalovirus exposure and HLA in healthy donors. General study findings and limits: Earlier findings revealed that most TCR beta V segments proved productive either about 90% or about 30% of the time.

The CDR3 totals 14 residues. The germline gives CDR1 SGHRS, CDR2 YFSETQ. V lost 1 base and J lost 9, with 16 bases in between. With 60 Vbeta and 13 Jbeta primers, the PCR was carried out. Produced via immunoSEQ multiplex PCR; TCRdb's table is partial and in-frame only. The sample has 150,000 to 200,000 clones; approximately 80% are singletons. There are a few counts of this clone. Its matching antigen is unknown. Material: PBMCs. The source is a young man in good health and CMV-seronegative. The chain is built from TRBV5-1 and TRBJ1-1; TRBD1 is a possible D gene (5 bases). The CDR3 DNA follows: TGCGCCAGCAGCTTGCAGGCCCCAGGGTCTCAAGCTTTCTTT. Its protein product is CASSLQAPGSQAFF.